This TCR beta chain was documented in a study of shared clonotypes between healthy human individuals. General study results and limits: Among the subsets, naive ones generally showed larger estimated richness than memory ones. Represented genetic and exposure-history diversity was restricted by having few donors.

Assay used: immunoSEQ multiplex PCR; TCRdb lists only in-frame clones, some missing. The sample lists over a million clones; under 99% were seen once. In the case of this clone: Its antigen remains unknown.

The study enrolled healthy HIV-negative adults without recent acute infections or vaccinations as donors. Per germline, CDR1 SGHNT and CDR2 YYREEE (reference sequence). CDR3 length: 15 amino acids. Deletions cut 7 bases from V and 0 bases from J, with 14 bases between. Sequencing was done on a sample of naive CD4+ T cells sorted from blood. Subset specified: CD45RA+ positively selected. The TCR was taken from a man younger than 45 in good health. This sequence joins TRBV5-4 and TRBJ2-1, with TRBD1 as a possible D gene (6 bases). The CDR3 loop is CASRNTGSSYNEQFF. As DNA, the CDR3 is TGTGCCAGCCGGAATACAGGGAGCTCCTACAATGAGCAGTTCTTC. Full variable domain (outside the CDR3, taken from reference TRBV5-4 and TRBJ2-1): ETGVTQSPTHLIKTRGQQVTLRCSSQSGHNTVSWYQQALGQGPQFIFQYYREEENGRGNFPPRFSGLQFPNYSSELNVNALELDDSALYLCASRNTGSSYNEQFFGPGTRLTVL.